Presented here are 14 T cell receptor beta chains from one specimen sequenced in a study of beta chain features in type 1 diabetes listed by TCRdb under 2018. Receptors were amplified or captured by the immunoSEQ multiplex PCR assay. The entire amount of isolated RNA was reverse transcribed using the High Capacity cDNA Reverse Transcription Kit, so the sequenced TCRB transcripts were expressed ones. TCRdb limited this immuneACCESS table to in-frame rearrangements with V and J called. A share of clones is missing; checked studies link under half to unresolved V genes, and the rest is unexplained. This sample comprises about 150,000 clones, 8% to 13% of them detected only once. The ten largest clones take up 1.3% of the sample. Sequencing input: naive CD4+ T cells from blood. This sample's cell subset or site label indicates: true naive CD4+ T cells. The receptors originated from a man younger than 35 in good health.

V and J are TRBV2 and TRBJ2-2; D is possibly TRBD1 (5 bases). Germline lookup yields CDR1 SNHLY and CDR2 FYNNEI. The CDR3 length is 16 residues. V was cut by 7 bases and J by 2 bases, with 17 bases left in between. The CDR3 DNA reads TGTGCCAGCACCCCCGGGTGGCAGGGTAACACCGGGGAGCTGTTTTTT. Its translation is CASTPGWQGNTGELFF. The variable domain in full, with the rest retrieved from reference TRBV2 and TRBJ2-2, is EPEVTQTPSHQVTQMGQEVILRCVPISNHLYFYWYRQILGQKVEFLVSFYNNEISEKSEIFDDQFSVERPDGSNFTLKIRSTKLEDSAMYFCASTPGWQGNTGELFFGEGSRLTVL.

This clone was counted only a few times. The J gene is TRBJ2-7, the V gene TRBV7-9; 7 positions agree with TRBD1. The ends lost 7 bases at V and 5 bases at J; junction bases unmatched: 5. Germline values: CDR1 SEHNR, CDR2 FQNEAQ (reference sequence). The length of the CDR3 is 12 residues. CDR3 region: CASTATGDEQYF. The CDR3 DNA sequence: TGTGCCAGCACCGCTACAGGGGACGAGCAGTACTTC.

V and J are TRBV29-1 and TRBJ2-6; D is unclear. Germline V gene sequence: CDR1 SQVTM, CDR2 ANQGSEA. V was cut by 3 bases and J by 0 bases, with 6 bases left in between. The CDR3 is 14 residues long. In DNA form, the CDR3 reads TGCAGCGTTGACGGTAGCTCTGGGGCCAACGTCCTGACTTTC. Protein product: CSVDGSSGANVLTF.

This clone was recorded a few times. V usage is TRBV4-2 and J usage is TRBJ1-3, with a tentative D call TRBD1 (6 bases). Trimming pared 0 bases from V and 4 bases from J, leaving 13 bases between. The CDR3 is 16 residues long. In germline, CDR1 is LGHNA, CDR2 YNFKEQ. The CDR3 region is CASSQDGGAEGNTIYF. CDR3 DNA sequence: TGTGCCAGCAGCCAAGACGGGGGGGCAGAAGGAAACACCATATATTTT.

This clone occurred many times. The chain couples TRBV13 to TRBJ2-5; 7 bases are shared with TRBD1. Germline V lookup: CDR1 PRHDT, CDR2 FYEKMQ (reference sequence). J gave up 4 bases and V 5 bases, and 7 bases lay outside the gene matches. This CDR3 has 14 residues. The CDR3 DNA is TGTGCCAGCAGCCCCCCGCCAGGGGGAGAGACCCAGTACTTC. Encoded protein: CASSPPPGGETQYF.

The V gene is TRBV5-8, the J gene TRBJ2-5; 9 nucleotides match TRBD1. The junction had 4 bases not matched to a gene; V was cut back by 0 bases and J by 1 base. Per the germline V gene, CDR1 is SGHTS and CDR2 is YDEGEE. The CDR3 spans 16 residues. The CDR3 nucleotides are TGTGCCAGCAGCTTGGGGACAGGGGAACCCCAAGAGACCCAGTACTTC. Protein product: CASSLGTGEPQETQYF.

This clone has a handful of counts. The rearrangement uses TRBV5-1 and TRBJ2-7, with D possibly matching TRBD1 (6 bases). The CDR3 totals 15 residues. CDR1 is SGHRS, CDR2 YFSETQ, per germline. V lost 4 bases, J lost 0 bases, and 14 bases lay in between. DNA of the CDR3: TGCGCCAGCAGCAATGGACAGTCTAGCTCCTACGAGCAGTACTTC. It codes for CASSNGQSSSYEQYF.

The rearrangement links TRBV30 to TRBJ1-2, with 7 bases lining up with TRBD1. Germline V CDR1 and CDR2: GTSNPN, SVGIG (reference sequence). J lost 0 bases, V lost 3 bases, and 4 bases had no gene match. The CDR3 has 14 residues. The CDR3 DNA sequence: TGTGCCTGGAGACCCACAGGGGCTAACTATGGCTACACCTTC. It encodes CAWRPTGANYGYTF.

This clone was found a few times. The chain is built from TRBV29-1 and TRBJ2-2; TRBD1 matches at 11 bases. Trimming at V came to 7 bases and at J to 4 bases, leaving 2 bases not matched to a gene. The V gene's germline CDR1 is SQVTM and CDR2 ANQGSEA. This CDR3 is 13 amino acids long. CDR3 loop: CSGGQGVTGELFF. The CDR3 bases are TGCAGCGGGGGACAGGGGGTCACCGGGGAGCTGTTTTTT.

This clone appeared a few times. The chain is built from TRBV6-5 and TRBJ2-7; 8 bases agree with TRBD1. This CDR3 region has 14 residues. The germline V gene has CDR1 MNHEY and CDR2 SVGAGI. The junction had 6 bases not matched to a gene; V was cut back by 4 bases and J by 4 bases. The DNA for the CDR3 is TGTGCCAGCAGTTCATCAGGGGGCCAGTACGAGCAGTACTTC. It translates to CASSSSGGQYEQYF.

In this sample, this clone turned up a few times. The chain uses TRBV18 and TRBJ1-3, with D possibly matching TRBD1 (5 bases). This CDR3 region has 16 residues. Trimming took 2 bases from V and 0 from J, leaving 11 bases between them. Germline V gene lookup returns CDR1 KGHSH and CDR2 LQKENI. DNA of the CDR3: TGTGCCAGCTCACCAGTTCCGGGGGGCTCTGGAAACACCATATATTTT. This sequence encodes CASSPVPGGSGNTIYF.

V gene TRBV30 combines with J gene TRBJ1-6; the D is unclear. The CDR3 totals 13 residues. The V and J ends lost 3 bases and 6 bases respectively, with 9 bases between them. Germline values: CDR1 GTSNPN, CDR2 SVGIG (reference sequence). CDR3 in amino acids: CAWRVRSNSPLHF. CDR3 in DNA: TGTGCCTGGAGGGTACGGAGTAATTCACCCCTCCACTTT.

This clone showed up just a few times. V is TRBV19 and J is TRBJ2-6; D remains unclear. V lost 7 bases to trimming and J lost 0 bases, with 7 bases between them. Germline loops: CDR1 LNHDA, CDR2 SQIVND (reference sequence). The CDR3 covers 14 residues. The CDR3 loop reads CASTTNSGANVLTF. The CDR3 DNA sequence: TGTGCCAGTACTACTAACTCTGGGGCCAACGTCCTGACTTTC.

This sequence joins TRBV19 and TRBJ2-7, with TRBD1 matching 9 bases. CDR1 is LNHDA, CDR2 SQIVND, per germline (reference sequence). This CDR3 is built from 15 residues. V shed 5 bases, J shed 5 bases, and the junction held 10 bases outside the gene matches. The CDR3 reads CASSSWGQGGNEQYF. DNA of the CDR3: TGTGCCAGTAGTTCCTGGGGACAGGGAGGAAACGAGCAGTACTTC.